Listed here is a single T cell receptor beta chain. Its antigen is undetermined. The CDR3 consists of 13 residues. Trimming cost V 6 bases and J 1 base, with 10 bases left between them. The V gene's germline CDR1 is SGHDT and CDR2 YYEEEE. TCRdb redid the calling of the reads with MiXCR, one entry per CDR3 protein. The data hold over 450,000 distinct CDR3 sequences, with about 11% observed a single time. This sample is drawn from a study of T cell repertoires in cytomegalovirus infection. Whole-study results and caveats: In two of eight donors, the top clonotype was HLA-C-restricted CMV-specific.

The chain couples TRBV5-6 to TRBJ1-1, with TRBD1 as a possible D gene (6 bases). Specimen: PBMCs. The TCR comes from a human donor in good health (CMV status not recorded). Some clones in this sample may be carry-over from other donors' samples. The CDR3 reads CASKGTQNTEAFF. The CDR3 nucleotides are TGTGCCAGCAAGGGGACACAGAACACTGAAGCTTTCTTT.